This TCR beta chain was identified during a study of T cell changes during pregnancy in multiple sclerosis. This CDR3 spans 16 amino acids. V shed 4 bases and J shed 5 bases, with 21 bases lying between them. CDR1 and CDR2 (germline): MNHEY, SVGAGI. Using immunoSEQ multiplex PCR, the repertoire was profiled, and TCRdb retains in-frame clones only, with some absent. The table has roughly 83,000 clones, approximately 90% seen once. The receptor was isolated from a female donor in good health, serving as a control in a pregnancy study. Some clones in this sample may be carry-over from other donors' samples. The sample here was PBMCs, taken in the first trimester of pregnancy. The chain recombines TRBV6-5 with TRBJ2-7; D might be TRBD1 (5 bases). As DNA, the CDR3 is TGTGCCAGCAGTTTTTCAGGGTCTCAGGTTTCCCACGAGCAGTACTTC. Protein: CASSFSGSQVSHEQYF.